This T cell receptor beta chain comes out of a study of immune evolution from preneoplasia to lung adenocarcinoma. Measured with immunoSEQ multiplex PCR; TCRdb has only the in-frame clones, and not every one. The table shows 35,000 or so clones, with under 85% occurring only once. On this clone: Its antigen is as yet unknown.

Each case's diagnosis was confirmed by two pathologists on H&E. Macro-dissection enriched premalignant or tumor cells before nucleic acid extraction. Germline V gene lookup returns CDR1 SGDLS and CDR2 YYNGEE. Deletions cut 0 bases from V and 8 bases from J, with 9 bases between. This CDR3 spans 13 amino acids. The study's findings and limits: Normal lung had the highest top T cell clone frequencies. Clonality was highest in normal lung, lower in later-stage lesions apparently.

This clonotype was obtained from a person in their sixties or seventies with lung adenocarcinoma. The sample taken for sequencing was FFPE invasive lung adenocarcinoma tissue. The chain recombines TRBV9 with TRBJ1-3; D gene unclear. CDR3 protein: CASSVATRDTIYF. CDR3 nucleotides: TGTGCCAGCAGCGTAGCTACGAGGGACACCATATATTTT.